These 28 T cell receptor beta chains came from one sample sequenced in a study of blood T cell repertoires in COVID-19. Produced via immunoSEQ multiplex PCR; TCRdb's table is partial and in-frame only. The top ten clones hold over 1% of a sample with some 300,000 clones, approximately 86% of them seen once. Sequencing used peripheral blood. The receptors were gathered from an older man with acute or convalescent COVID-19.

The chain links TRBV27 to TRBJ1-1; tentatively, D is TRBD1 (6 bases). The germline CDR1 and CDR2 sequences are MNHEY and SMNVEV (reference sequence). The CDR3 has 13 amino acids. V dropped 4 bases and J dropped 6 bases, with 12 bases sitting between them. The CDR3, as DNA: TGTGCCAGCAGTTCCTTGGACAGATCTGAAGCTTTCTTT. Protein: CASSSLDRSEAFF.

V gene TRBV5-1 combines with J gene TRBJ2-3; maybe TRBD1 (5 bases). Germline CDR1 reads SGHRS; CDR2 reads YFSETQ. The CDR3 loop spans 15 amino acids. Trimming pared 4 bases from V and 2 bases from J, leaving 14 bases between. CDR3 loop: CASSPNQGTTDTQYF. The CDR3 DNA reads as TGCGCCAGCAGCCCAAACCAGGGAACCACAGATACGCAGTATTTT.

The table lists this clone with a count of one. This rearrangement joins TRBV6-4 to TRBJ2-1; D may be TRBD2 (6 bases). V lost 6 bases and J lost 4, with 16 bases in between. Germline CDR1 is MRHNA and CDR2 is SNTAGT. The CDR3 runs to 15 residues. CDR3 amino acids: CASSPTGTAYNEQFF. The CDR3 nucleotides are TGTGCCAGCAGCCCCACCGGGACTGCTTACAATGAGCAGTTCTTC.

CDR3 sequence: CASSVSDRQYTGELFF. CDR3 in DNA: TGTGCCAGCAGCGTGTCCGACAGGCAATACACCGGGGAGCTGTTTTTT. J is TRBJ2-2 and V is TRBV9, with D possibly TRBD1 on 6 matching bases. The CDR3 is 16 amino acids. Germline loops: CDR1 SGDLS, CDR2 YYNGEE. Deletions cut 2 bases from V and 3 bases from J, with 14 bases between.

The chain links TRBV5-4 to TRBJ2-5, with TRBD1 matching 10 bases. With V trimmed by 0 bases and J by 5 bases, 4 bases remained unmatched. The CDR3 totals 15 residues. Per germline, CDR1 SGHNT and CDR2 YYREEE (reference sequence). CDR3 sequence reads: CASSLATGGAETQYF. As DNA, the CDR3 is TGTGCCAGCAGCTTGGCGACAGGGGGCGCCGAGACCCAGTACTTC. The complete variable domain, with remaining parts taken from reference TRBV5-4 and TRBJ2-5, reads ETGVTQSPTHLIKTRGQQVTLRCSSQSGHNTVSWYQQALGQGPQFIFQYYREEENGRGNFPPRFSGLQFPNYSSELNVNALELDDSALYLCASSLATGGAETQYFGPGTRLLVL.

The chain couples TRBV13 to TRBJ1-2; D possibly corresponds to TRBD1 (6 bases). Trimming shortened V by 5 bases and J by 4 bases, and 14 bases separated the two germline ends. Germline V lookup: CDR1 PRHDT, CDR2 FYEKMQ (reference sequence). This CDR3 is built from 14 residues. Here the CDR3 DNA reads TGTGCCAGCAGCCCCGAAGACAGGTTCTATGGCTACACCTTC. This encodes CASSPEDRFYGYTF.

The rearrangement uses TRBV5-6 and TRBJ1-5; 9 positions agree with TRBD1. Germline assignment: CDR1 SGHDT and CDR2 YYEEEE. J gave up 2 bases and V 4 bases, and 7 bases lay outside the gene matches. CDR3 length: 16 amino acids. This CDR3 is CASSTRDRDRNQPQHF. CDR3 bases: TGTGCCAGCAGCACCCGGGACAGGGATCGCAATCAGCCCCAGCATTTT.

The table lists this clone with a count of one. The rearrangement joins TRBV4-2 to TRBJ1-1; 7 bases are a match to TRBD1. The ends lost 0 bases at V and 7 bases at J; junction bases unmatched: 8. The CDR3 sequence is 15 residues long. The V gene's germline CDR1 is LGHNA and CDR2 YNFKEQ. The CDR3 is CASSQEGGQAIEAFF. DNA for the CDR3: TGTGCCAGCAGCCAAGAGGGCGGACAGGCCATTGAAGCTTTCTTT.

This rearrangement joins TRBV28 to TRBJ1-5; D is unresolved. V gave up 7 bases and J gave up 2 bases, with 9 bases separating them. This CDR3 comprises 13 residues. Germline V gene sequence: CDR1 MDHEN, CDR2 SYDVKM. The CDR3 coding sequence is TGTGCCAGCAACAATCGGGGCAATCAGCCCCAGCATTTT. Translating it yields CASNNRGNQPQHF. Filled out from reference TRBV28 and TRBJ1-5, the complete variable domain reads DVKVTQSSRYLVKRTGEKVFLECVQDMDHENMFWYRQDPGLGLRLIYFSYDVKMKEKGDIPEGYSVSREKKERFSLILESASTNQTSMYLCASNNRGNQPQHFGDGTRLSIL.

This chain joins TRBV19 and TRBJ1-2; a weak D match, TRBD1 (5 bases). V was trimmed by 1 base and J by 8 bases, leaving 8 bases between them. The CDR3 has 12 residues. Germline assignment: CDR1 LNHDA and CDR2 SQIVND (reference sequence). CDR3: CASSIGGGGYTF. The CDR3 DNA reads as TGTGCCAGTAGTATAGGGGGCGGAGGCTACACCTTC.

This chain connects TRBV7-2 to TRBJ1-3; 8 nucleotides align to TRBD1. Looked up from germline, CDR1 is SGHTA and CDR2 is FQGNSA. The CDR3 totals 15 residues. The J segment lost 2 bases and the V segment lost 5 bases, leaving 5 bases of the junction unmatched. CDR3 region: CASSQRQGTGNTIYF. CDR3 DNA sequence: TGTGCCAGCAGCCAAAGACAGGGGACTGGAAACACCATATATTTT.

This chain links TRBV30 with TRBJ2-5, with TRBD2 as a possible D gene (7 bases). This CDR3 spans 12 amino acids. Between the trimmed V and J ends, which lost 3 bases and 7 bases, there was a span of 12 bases. Germline V gives CDR1 GTSNPN, CDR2 SVGIG (reference sequence). The CDR3 bases are TGTGCCTGGAGCACAGGGAGGGTGACCCAGTACTTC. Its translation is CAWSTGRVTQYF.

This clone is a singleton in its sample. The chain joins TRBV12-3 or TRBV12-4 to TRBJ1-2; tentatively, D is TRBD1 (5 bases). The CDR3 consists of 13 residues. V gave up 5 bases and J gave up 6 bases, with 13 bases separating them. The DNA of the CDR3 is TGTGCCAGCAGTGACGCGGGGGTTGATGGCTACACCTTC. It translates to CASSDAGVDGYTF.

This chain connects TRBV28 to TRBJ2-3; 8 bases match TRBD2. Germline CDR1 is MDHEN and CDR2 is SYDVKM. The CDR3 runs 14 residues. After removal of 7 bases from V and 1 base from J, the junction contained 4 bases not matched to a gene. DNA for the CDR3: TGTGCCAGCAATTGGCGGGGGGGCACAGATACGCAGTATTTT. Translation gives CASNWRGGTDTQYF.

The rearrangement joins TRBV2 to TRBJ2-5, with 10 bases that match TRBD2. The CDR3 totals 15 residues. From germline, CDR1 is SNHLY and CDR2 FYNNEI. The CDR3 reads CGSSAIAGGRETQYF. Written as DNA, the CDR3 is TGTGGAAGCAGTGCTATAGCGGGGGGCAGGGAGACCCAGTACTTC.

The chain has TRBV19 and TRBJ2-7, with 9 positions matching TRBD1. Germline V gene data show CDR1 as LNHDA and CDR2 as SQIVND (reference sequence). J lost 4 bases, V lost 3 bases, and 7 bases had no gene match. The CDR3 runs 15 residues. CDR3 DNA: TGTGCCAGTAGTATGGCGGGACAGGGTTCGTACGAGCAGTACTTC. Residues: CASSMAGQGSYEQYF.

The V call is TRBV28, the J call TRBJ1-2; D is perhaps TRBD1 (6 bases). The ends were cut back, 5 bases at V and 5 bases at J, with 15 bases in the middle. The CDR3 contains 14 residues. Germline V lookup: CDR1 MDHEN, CDR2 SYDVKM. This CDR3 is CASSRQAFRYGYTF. The CDR3 nucleotides read TGTGCCAGCAGTCGACAGGCTTTCCGGTATGGCTACACCTTC.

The chain recombines TRBV28 with TRBJ1-2; D uncertain. The CDR3 is 13 amino acids. The V end lost 3 bases, the J end lost 1 base, and 6 bases lay between the germline ends. The V gene's germline CDR1 is MDHEN and CDR2 SYDVKM. The CDR3 DNA sequence: TGTGCCAGCAGTTTTGAACATAACTATGGCTACACCTTC. It codes for CASSFEHNYGYTF.

This clone was picked up one time. V usage is TRBV6-2 or TRBV6-3 and J usage is TRBJ2-5; 10 nucleotides agree with TRBD2. The CDR3 is made up of 20 amino acids. The ends lost 0 bases at V and 2 bases at J; junction bases unmatched: 15. CDR1 and CDR2 (germline): MNHEY, SVGEGT. CDR3 sequence reads: CASSYSPGLAGVQGQETQYF. The CDR3 bases are TGTGCCAGCAGTTACTCACCCGGGCTAGCGGGAGTCCAAGGGCAAGAGACCCAGTACTTC.

This chain connects TRBV5-1 to TRBJ1-5; D gene unclear. V lost 4 bases, J lost 5 bases, and 10 bases lay in between. Germline values: CDR1 SGHRS, CDR2 YFSETQ. The CDR3 extends over 13 amino acids. This chain's CDR3 is CASSPLSDQPQHF. The CDR3 bases are TGCGCCAGCAGCCCCCTAAGCGATCAGCCCCAGCATTTT. Full variable domain (remainder filled in from reference TRBV5-1 and TRBJ1-5): KAGVTQTPRYLIKTRGQQVTLSCSPISGHRSVSWYQQTPGQGLQFLFEYFSETQRNKGNFPGRFSGRQFSNSRSEMNVSTLELGDSALYLCASSPLSDQPQHFGDGTRLSIL.

The V call is TRBV19, the J call TRBJ1-2, with D possibly matching TRBD1 (5 bases). Deletions cut 10 bases from V and 4 bases from J, with 16 bases between. CDR3 length: 13 residues. Germline V CDR1 and CDR2: LNHDA, SQIVND (reference sequence). The chain's CDR3 is CATQGPGGYGYTF. In DNA form, the CDR3 reads TGTGCCACCCAAGGTCCCGGGGGCTATGGCTACACCTTC.

The chain employs TRBV4-3 and TRBJ2-1; 9 positions match TRBD2. Germline V CDR1 and CDR2: LGHNA, YSLEER. The V segment lost 4 bases and the J segment 5 bases; nucleotides outside the gene matches: 12. The CDR3 has 17 residues. The CDR3 region has the DNA TGCGCCAGCAGCCCACAGCTACTAGCGGGCCGAAACAATGAGCAGTTCTTC. Translated: CASSPQLLAGRNNEQFF.

Of note for this clone: One end of the junction fails to match germline, which may point to a read error. The rearrangement uses TRBV3-1 (or the pseudogene TRBV3-2) and TRBJ2-3, with TRBD1 matching 9 bases. Germline V gene sequence: CDR1 LGHDT, CDR2 YNNKEL (reference sequence). The CDR3 sequence is 12 residues long. The CDR3 loop reads CASSRLGQGKNF. The CDR3 bases are TGTGCCAGCAGCCGCCTCGGACAGGGGAAGAATTTT.

The V and J genes are TRBV5-5 and TRBJ1-1; TRBD1 might be the D (5 bases). The CDR3 has 15 residues. CDR1 is SGHKS, CDR2 YYEKEE, per germline (reference sequence). Trimming took off 3 bases at V and 1 base at J, with 13 bases between the two ends. The CDR3, as DNA: TGTGCCAGCAGCTCTCCGAAAACAGGGAACACTGAAGCTTTCTTT. This sequence encodes CASSSPKTGNTEAFF.

The chain uses TRBV25-1 and TRBJ1-5, with D tentatively TRBD1 (5 bases). V was clipped by 7 bases and J by 1 base, with 23 bases between them. CDR1 is MGHDK, CDR2 SYGVNS, per germline. This CDR3 region has 18 residues. The CDR3 sequence is CASTLNESEGFSNQPQHF. CDR3 nucleotides: TGTGCCAGCACTTTAAATGAATCGGAGGGGTTCAGCAATCAGCCCCAGCATTTT.

The V call is TRBV4-1, the J call TRBJ1-4; 9 positions match TRBD1. The CDR3 loop spans 18 amino acids. From germline, CDR1 is MGHRA and CDR2 YSYEKL. The V segment lost 5 bases and the J segment 2 bases; nucleotides outside the gene matches: 12. CDR3 coding DNA: TGCGCCAGCAGCGTACGACAGGGGGTCGGAGGGACTAATGAAAAACTGTTTTTT. Amino acids: CASSVRQGVGGTNEKLFF.

The CDR3 region has the DNA TGTGCCAGCAGCCGACAAGCGACTAGCGGGCCATACAATGAGCAGTTCTTC. This encodes CASSRQATSGPYNEQFF. The J gene is TRBJ2-1, the V gene TRBV3-1 (or the pseudogene TRBV3-2); 10 positions agree with TRBD2. Germline CDR1 LGHDT, CDR2 YNNKEL (reference sequence). The CDR3 covers 17 residues. After removal of 4 bases from V and 4 bases from J, the junction contained 10 bases not matched to a gene.

This rearrangement joins TRBV24-1 to TRBJ1-2; unclear D gene. V lost 3 bases and J lost 4, with 8 bases in between. Per germline, CDR1 KGHDR and CDR2 SFDVKD. The CDR3 contains 13 residues. CDR3 nucleotide sequence: TGTGCCACCAGTGATGTCCGTCTCTATGGCTACACCTTC. Translation gives CATSDVRLYGYTF.